The 8 T cell receptor beta chains presented below share a single source sample, sequenced in a study of CD8 T cells in ankylosing spondylitis. TCRdb reprocessed the 5' RACE reads with MiXCR, giving one entry per CDR3 protein. The sample lists some 17,000 distinct CDR3 sequences, roughly 8% occurring once. Sequencing used blood. These TCRs come from a male donor with ankylosing spondylitis or in good health (not recorded which).

This clonotype was recorded at least ten times. J is TRBJ1-1 and V is TRBV28, with D unresolved. CDR3 length: 13 amino acids. Trimming removed 5 bases from V and 1 base from J, with 8 bases in between. Looked up from germline, CDR1 is MDHEN and CDR2 is SYDVKM. The CDR3 region is CASSDAWNTEAFF. The CDR3 coding sequence is TGTGCCAGCAGTGACGCTTGGAACACTGAAGCTTTCTTT. Variable domain in full (rest from reference TRBV28 and TRBJ1-1): DVKVTQSSRYLVKRTGEKVFLECVQDMDHENMFWYRQDPGLGLRLIYFSYDVKMKEKGDIPEGYSVSREKKERFSLILESASTNQTSMYLCASSDAWNTEAFFGQGTRLTVV.

This clonotype occurred a few times. The V and J genes are TRBV2 and TRBJ2-1, with TRBD1 matching 8 bases. There are 15 residues in the CDR3. After removal of 6 bases from V and 5 bases from J, the junction contained 9 bases not matched to a gene. Germline-derived CDR1 and CDR2 are SNHLY and FYNNEI. The CDR3 loop is CASRARTGINNEQFF. The DNA for the CDR3 is TGTGCCAGCAGAGCCCGGACAGGGATCAACAATGAGCAGTTCTTC.

This clonotype was recorded many times. V usage is TRBV20-1 and J usage is TRBJ2-2, with TRBD2 matching over 10 bases. The length of the CDR3 is 15 residues. J gave up 8 bases and V 1 base, and 7 bases lay outside the gene matches. CDR1 DFQATT and CDR2 SNEGSKA come from the germline V gene (reference sequence). Written as DNA, the CDR3 is TGCAGTGCTAGAGCAAGCGGGAGGGCGGAAGGGGAGCTGTTTTTT. It yields the protein CSARASGRAEGELFF.

In this sample, this clonotype turned up once. The chain is built from TRBV2 and TRBJ2-3; D unresolved. In germline, CDR1 is SNHLY, CDR2 FYNNEI. With 7 bases removed from V and 1 base from J, the gap between germline ends came to 15 bases. The CDR3 is made up of 15 amino acids. As DNA, the CDR3 is TGTGCCAGCAAAGTGCCACCCGTGGGCACAGATACGCAGTATTTT. Residues: CASKVPPVGTDTQYF.

The table lists this clonotype with a few counts. This chain connects TRBV12-3 or TRBV12-4 to TRBJ2-7; D gene uncertain. Trimming pared 1 base from V and 6 bases from J, leaving 10 bases between. There are 13 residues in the CDR3. CDR3 DNA sequence: TGTGCCAGCAGTTTAGGGCGCCGCGGCGAGCAGTACTTC. Residues: CASSLGRRGEQYF.

This clonotype was detected many times. The gene calls are TRBV20-1 and TRBJ2-7; TRBD2 agrees at 8 bases. V lost 3 bases to trimming and J lost 4 bases; unmatched junction nucleotides: 8. CDR1 is DFQATT, CDR2 SNEGSKA, per germline (reference sequence). The CDR3 extends over 14 amino acids. This chain's CDR3 is CSARNSGSSYEQYF. DNA of the CDR3: TGCAGTGCTAGGAACAGCGGGAGTTCTTACGAGCAGTACTTC.

This clonotype was detected only a few times. V and J are TRBV4-3 and TRBJ2-1; TRBD1 is a possible D gene (6 bases). Germline V gives CDR1 LGHNA, CDR2 YSLEER. The V and J ends lost 1 base and 9 bases respectively, with 10 bases between them. CDR3 length equals 13 residues. CDR3 protein: CASSQVQQGEQFF. CDR3 sequence (DNA): TGCGCCAGCAGCCAAGTCCAACAGGGTGAGCAGTTCTTC.

This clonotype was found a few times. V and J are TRBV7-2 and TRBJ2-2, with 7 nucleotides matching TRBD1. The CDR3 is 16 residues long. V lost 4 bases and J lost 4; bases outside the gene matches: 9. The germline CDR1 and CDR2 sequences are SGHTA and FQGNSA. Written as DNA, the CDR3 is TGTGCCAGCAGCTATCTGACAGGGTGGTTCACCGGGGAGCTGTTTTTT. It translates to CASSYLTGWFTGELFF.